The 10 T cell receptor beta chains presented below share a single source sample, sequenced in a study of vaccination effects on CD4 cells after COVID-19. Their specific antigens are unknown. Profiled with immunoSEQ multiplex PCR; TCRdb holds only in-frame clones, not every one. The table lists tens of thousands of clones, about 74% of them singletons. Culturing for around eleven days preceded CD4+ T cell isolation. This sample comprised CD4+ T cells from PBMCs cultured without peptide, obtained before COVID-19 vaccination. The receptor set was obtained from a human donor who received a COVID-19 vaccine.

The chain is built from TRBV14 and TRBJ1-4; D remains ambiguous. The germline V gene encodes CDR1 SGHDN and CDR2 FVKESK. The CDR3 sequence is 15 residues long. V was cut by 1 base and J by 4 bases, with 10 bases left in between. In DNA form, the CDR3 reads TGTGCCAGCAGCCAAGTTGGCAGCGTTAATGAAAAACTGTTTTTT. It translates to CASSQVGSVNEKLFF.

The chain links TRBV6-2 or TRBV6-3 to TRBJ2-1, with 7 bases fitting TRBD2. This CDR3 has 18 amino acids. With V trimmed by 1 base and J by 8 bases, 17 bases remained unmatched. Looked up from germline, CDR1 is MNHEY and CDR2 is SVGEGT. Written as DNA, the CDR3 is TGTGCCAGCAGTTACTTAAATACACTAGCGTTGAACGTCGATGAGCAGTTCTTC. Translating gives CASSYLNTLALNVDEQFF.

The CDR3 reads CASRGSTGGGQETQYF. In nucleotides, the CDR3 is TGCGCCAGCCGCGGTTCGACAGGGGGCGGCCAAGAGACCCAGTACTTC. The J gene is TRBJ2-5, the V gene TRBV5-1, with 10 bases fitting TRBD1. V lost 7 bases, J lost 1 base, and 10 bases stayed unmatched. This CDR3 has 16 amino acids. Germline V gene data show CDR1 as SGHRS and CDR2 as YFSETQ.

V is TRBV7-9 and J is TRBJ1-4; a possible D gene is TRBD1 (6 bases). Germline V lookup: CDR1 SEHNR, CDR2 FQNEAQ (reference sequence). The CDR3 runs to 14 residues. V lost 5 bases to trimming and J lost 1 base, with 8 bases between them. CDR3 DNA: TGTGCCAGCAGCCCACAGGGAACTAATGAAAAACTGTTTTTT. Translation gives CASSPQGTNEKLFF.

The gene calls are TRBV12-5 and TRBJ2-3; 8 bases are a match to TRBD2. The junction had 8 bases not matched to a gene; V was cut back by 5 bases and J by 4 bases. The germline gives CDR1 LGHNT, CDR2 FRNRAP. This CDR3 region has 15 residues. The CDR3 DNA sequence: TGTGCTAGTGGTCCCGGGGGGGCCCCCCCAGATACGCAGTATTTT. Amino acid sequence: CASGPGGAPPDTQYF.

The V gene is TRBV1, the J gene TRBJ2-2; no check of the table's D call, TRBD2, against the DNA was made. TRBV1 is noted as a pseudogene. The CDR3 sequence is 11 residues long. DNA of the CDR3: TGCACCAGCCATATAGCCGGGGAGCTGTTTTTT. Its translation: CTSHIAGELFF.

The chain couples TRBV18 to TRBJ1-1; D uncertain. Germline values: CDR1 KGHSH, CDR2 LQKENI. This CDR3 has 13 residues. The germline V and J ends were trimmed by 6 bases and 1 base, with 9 bases remaining between them. CDR3 coding DNA: TGTGCCAGCTCCAACCAGACGAACACTGAAGCTTTCTTT. Protein product: CASSNQTNTEAFF.

V and J are TRBV5-1 and TRBJ2-6, with D possibly being TRBD2 (5 bases). The V end lost 3 bases, the J end lost 12 bases, and 10 bases lay between the germline ends. This CDR3 contains 12 residues. Germline assignment: CDR1 SGHRS and CDR2 YFSETQ. CDR3 nucleotides: TGCGCCAGCAGCTATGGAGAGGGCGTCCTGACTTTC. It is translated as CASSYGEGVLTF. Supplemented by reference TRBV5-1 and TRBJ2-6, the full variable domain reads KAGVTQTPRYLIKTRGQQVTLSCSPISGHRSVSWYQQTPGQGLQFLFEYFSETQRNKGNFPGRFSGRQFSNSRSEMNVSTLELGDSALYLCASSYGEGVLTFGAGSRLTVL.

There are a few counts of this clone. The gene calls are TRBV29-1 and TRBJ2-1; D unclear. Between the trimmed V and J ends, which lost 7 bases and 3 bases, there was a span of 10 bases. Germline values: CDR1 SQVTM, CDR2 ANQGSEA. This CDR3 has 12 residues. DNA for the CDR3: TGCAGCGCCGATGACGGCTACAATGAGCAGTTCTTC. It specifies CSADDGYNEQFF.

This chain uses TRBV19 with TRBJ2-7, with D maybe TRBD1 (6 bases). The CDR3 contains 11 residues. Trimming left V 6 bases short and J 6 bases short, with 9 bases between. Germline values: CDR1 LNHDA, CDR2 SQIVND (reference sequence). The CDR3 sequence is CASSKGGEQYV. The CDR3 DNA reads as TGTGCCAGTAGCAAAGGGGGCGAGCAGTACGTC.